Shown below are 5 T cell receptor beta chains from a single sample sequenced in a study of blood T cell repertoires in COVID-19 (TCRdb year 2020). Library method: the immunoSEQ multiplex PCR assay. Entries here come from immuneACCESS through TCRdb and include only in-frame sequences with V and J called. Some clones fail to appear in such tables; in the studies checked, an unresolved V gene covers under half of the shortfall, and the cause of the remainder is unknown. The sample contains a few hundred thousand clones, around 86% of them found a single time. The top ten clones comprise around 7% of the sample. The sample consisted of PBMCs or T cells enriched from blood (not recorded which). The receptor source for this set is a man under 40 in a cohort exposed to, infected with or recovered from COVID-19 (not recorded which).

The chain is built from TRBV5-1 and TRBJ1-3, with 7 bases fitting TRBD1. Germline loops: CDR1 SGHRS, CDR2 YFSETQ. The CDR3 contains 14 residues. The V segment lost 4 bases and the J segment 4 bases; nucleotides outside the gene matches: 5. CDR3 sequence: CASSETGWGNTIYF. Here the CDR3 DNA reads TGCGCCAGCAGCGAGACAGGGTGGGGAAACACCATATATTTT. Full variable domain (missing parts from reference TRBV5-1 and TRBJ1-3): KAGVTQTPRYLIKTRGQQVTLSCSPISGHRSVSWYQQTPGQGLQFLFEYFSETQRNKGNFPGRFSGRQFSNSRSEMNVSTLELGDSALYLCASSETGWGNTIYFGEGSWLTVV.

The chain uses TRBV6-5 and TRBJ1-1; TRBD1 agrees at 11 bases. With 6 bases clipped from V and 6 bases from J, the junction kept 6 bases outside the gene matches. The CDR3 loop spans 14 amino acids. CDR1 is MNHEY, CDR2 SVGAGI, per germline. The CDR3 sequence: CASSTGQGAAEAFF. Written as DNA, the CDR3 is TGTGCCAGCAGCACAGGACAGGGGGCGGCTGAAGCTTTCTTT.

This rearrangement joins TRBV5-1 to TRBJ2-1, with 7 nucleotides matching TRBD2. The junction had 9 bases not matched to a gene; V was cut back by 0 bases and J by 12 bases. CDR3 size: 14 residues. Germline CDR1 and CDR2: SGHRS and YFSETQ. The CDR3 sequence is CASSLVEGGSGQFF. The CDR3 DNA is TGCGCCAGCAGCTTGGTGGAAGGCGGGAGCGGGCAGTTCTTC.

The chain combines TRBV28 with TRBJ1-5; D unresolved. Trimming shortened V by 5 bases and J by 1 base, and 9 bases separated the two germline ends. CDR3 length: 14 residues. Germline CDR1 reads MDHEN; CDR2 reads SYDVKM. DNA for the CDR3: TGTGCCAGCAGTACGGCGGAAAGCAATCAGCCCCAGCATTTT. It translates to CASSTAESNQPQHF.

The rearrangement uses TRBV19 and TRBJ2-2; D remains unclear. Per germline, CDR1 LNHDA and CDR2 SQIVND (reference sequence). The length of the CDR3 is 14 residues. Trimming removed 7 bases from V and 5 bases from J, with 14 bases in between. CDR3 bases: TGTGCCAGTACAGTGGAGTACGATACCGGGGAGCTGTTTTTT. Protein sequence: CASTVEYDTGELFF.